The present T cell receptor (beta chain) was sequenced within a study of CD8+ T cells in alopecia areata. Across the study: Those patients who were treated received oral tofacitinib, which was given at 5 to 10 mg twice daily for moderate-to-severe alopecia areata. Tofacitinib continued for 6 to 18 months and was then withheld for 6 months. General study results and limits: The study found higher clonality in lesional than normal scalp, especially in alopecia totalis/universalis. Among patients, TCR sharing was less clear than in mice, a difference possibly due in part to HLA diversity in the patient population.

Extraction and reverse transcription of RNA yielded cDNA as the sequencing template. Sequencing was performed with immunoSEQ multiplex PCR; in TCRdb, only in-frame clones are kept and a portion is missing. The sample shows some 130,000 clones, more than 40% of them seen only once. Trimming removed 5 bases from V and 2 bases from J, with 11 bases in between. The CDR3 covers 13 residues. The germline CDR1 and CDR2 sequences are SGHKS and YYEKEE (reference sequence). In its sample, this clone was seen a few times. No antigen is known for it. The rearrangement joins TRBV5-5 to TRBJ2-7; D possibly corresponds to TRBD1 (5 bases). The sample in question was CD8+ T cells sorted from blood, obtained at week 0. This TCR was sampled from a human donor with alopecia areata. The CDR3 sequence is CASRRGQAYEQYF. The CDR3 nucleotides read TGTGCCAGCAGGCGCGGACAAGCCTACGAGCAGTACTTC.